Below, one TCR beta chain is given with its context. What it recognizes is unknown. A read error may explain this, as a much larger clone is one base away. This sample is drawn from a study of T cell repertoires in cytomegalovirus infection. In TCRdb, the reads were re-called with MiXCR into one record per CDR3 protein. The repertoire holds 200,000 to 250,000 distinct CDR3 sequences, 22% seen once, with about 20% in the top ten. Study-wide results and caveats: The study found HLA-C-restricted CMV-specific TCR beta clonotypes dominating the ex vivo response.

Germline CDR1 SGHVS, CDR2 FNYEAQ. The CDR3 is made up of 14 amino acids. The rearrangement links TRBV7-6 to TRBJ1-1; possible D gene TRBD1, 5 bases. Sequenced sample: CD8+ T cells from PBMCs. The source is a human donor in good health (CMV status not recorded). Some clones in this sample may be carry-over from other donors' samples. CDR3 sequence: CVSSTAQGETEAFF. CDR3 DNA: TGTGTCAGCAGCACGGCCCAGGGTGAAACTGAAGCTTTCTTT.